These 12 T cell receptor beta chains were all obtained from the same sample, sequenced in a study of CD8+CD57+ T cells in acquired aplastic anemia. The use of genomic DNA as template underpinned the TCR beta VDJ and CDR3 profiling. TCRdb itself ran the reads through MiXCR, one entry per CDR3 protein. This table has some 150,000 distinct CDR3 sequences, about 64% appearing once. Flow cytometry had shown expanded CD8+CD57+ cells in the patients chosen for sequencing. Sequencing was carried out using sorted CD4+, CD8+, or CD8+CD57+ T cells (not recorded which) from PBMCs. These receptor sequences come from a human donor with aplastic anemia.

The chain carries TRBV10-1 and TRBJ1-4; the D gene is possibly TRBD1 (6 bases). CDR3 length equals 15 residues. Germline CDR1 and CDR2: WNHNN and SYGVQD (reference sequence). The V end lost 3 bases, the J end lost 6 bases, and 14 bases lay between the germline ends. CDR3: CASSDTGSLDEKLFF. CDR3 coding DNA: TGCGCCAGCAGTGATACAGGGAGTTTGGATGAAAAACTGTTTTTT.

This clonotype has a count of ten or more. The CDR3 sequence: CASSLQGPGELFF. The CDR3 region has the DNA TGTGCCAGCAGCCTACAGGGACCCGGGGAGCTGTTTTTT. The J gene is TRBJ2-2, the V gene TRBV6-5, with D possibly being TRBD1 (6 bases). Germline V gene lookup returns CDR1 MNHEY and CDR2 SVGAGI. V lost 6 bases, J lost 6 bases, and 11 bases lay in between. The CDR3 has 13 amino acids.

For this clonotype: A read error is likely, as this CDR3 ends without the conserved phenylalanine or tryptophan. V usage is TRBV29-1 and J usage is TRBJ1-2; a weak D match, TRBD1 (6 bases). The CDR3 loop spans 13 amino acids. Germline loops: CDR1 SQVTM, CDR2 ANQGSEA. V was shortened by 7 bases and J by 6 bases, with 18 bases between the two germline ends. The CDR3 loop is CSGKSIYRDGYTL. For the CDR3, the DNA is TGCAGCGGGAAGTCGATTTACAGGGATGGCTACACCCTC.

A note on this clonotype: A junction end diverges from the germline sequence, so it may reflect a read error. This chain joins TRBV5-1 and TRBJ2-1; D is possibly TRBD1 (5 bases). The CDR3 consists of 15 residues. Germline CDR1 reads SGHRS; CDR2 reads YFSETQ. CDR3 region: CASSLDINSYNEQFF. In DNA, the CDR3 is TGTGCCAGCAGCCTGGACATCAACTCCTACAATGAGCAGTTCTTC.

The gene calls are TRBV7-8 and TRBJ2-3; D is undetermined. CDR1 SGHVS and CDR2 FQNEAQ come from the germline V gene. V lost 1 base, J lost 6 bases, and 11 bases lay in between. The CDR3 has 14 residues. The CDR3, as DNA: TGTGCCAGCAGCTTAGTGGTCACGAGGGATACGCAGTATTTT. Translated: CASSLVVTRDTQYF.

Notes on this clonotype: This may be a read error: a much more frequent sequence differs by one nucleotide. The chain recombines TRBV7-8 with TRBJ1-2, with a tentative D call TRBD1 (6 bases). Deletions cut 2 bases from V and 7 bases from J, with 14 bases between. The CDR3 sequence is 14 residues long. CDR1 and CDR2 from the germline V gene are SGHVS and FQNEAQ. The chain's CDR3 is CASSLTGKRGGYTF. The DNA of the CDR3 is TGTGCCAGCAGCTTAACAGGGAAGAGGGGTGGCTACACCTTC.

This chain connects TRBV5-4 to TRBJ1-6; 8 nucleotides align to TRBD1. With V trimmed by 1 base and J by 6 bases, 3 bases remained unmatched. Germline V lookup: CDR1 SGHNT, CDR2 YYREEE (reference sequence). This CDR3 region has 15 residues. The CDR3: CASSLYDRGNSPLHF. The CDR3 region has the DNA TGTGCCAGCAGCTTGTATGACAGGGGTAATTCACCCCTCCACTTT.

The chain couples TRBV25-1 to TRBJ2-7; D call uncertain. The CDR3 contains 14 residues. Trimming removed 2 bases from V and 6 bases from J, with 14 bases in between. The V gene's germline CDR1 is MGHDK and CDR2 SYGVNS. The CDR3 nucleotides are TGTGCCAGCAGTGAAGATCTTAAGGCAGGCGAGCAGTACTTC. It is translated as CASSEDLKAGEQYF.

This sequence joins TRBV20-1 and TRBJ1-2; perhaps TRBD1 as D (5 bases). Per germline, CDR1 DFQATT and CDR2 SNEGSKA (reference sequence). CDR3 length equals 12 residues. V gave up 3 bases and J gave up 4 bases, with 9 bases separating them. The CDR3 sequence is CSARWQGYGYTF. CDR3 sequence (DNA): TGCAGTGCTAGGTGGCAGGGCTATGGCTACACCTTC.

The rearrangement links TRBV10-3 to TRBJ2-1, with 11 bases that match TRBD2. Germline assignment: CDR1 ENHRY and CDR2 SYGVKD. The CDR3 runs 15 residues. V trimming: 5 bases; J trimming: 6 bases; junction bases outside the gene matches: 6. CDR3 coding DNA: TGTGCCATCAGTACAACGGGACTAGCGGTCAATGAGCAGTTCTTC. It yields the protein CAISTTGLAVNEQFF.

This clonotype was observed a few times. This chain links TRBV12-3 or TRBV12-4 with TRBJ2-7; TRBD1 aligns across 10 bases. V lost 1 base and J lost 6; bases outside the gene matches: 0. There are 13 residues in the CDR3. The CDR3 region has the DNA TGTGCCAGCAGTTTAGGGACAGGGGGCGAGCAGTACTTC. Translation: CASSLGTGGEQYF.

V and J are TRBV9 and TRBJ2-1, with 8 bases fitting TRBD1. Trimming at V came to 3 bases and at J to 8 bases, leaving 10 bases not matched to a gene. The CDR3 covers 15 residues. Germline V gives CDR1 SGDLS, CDR2 YYNGEE. CDR3 sequence (DNA): TGTGCCAGCAGCGGTGGGACAGGTCCGGCGGATGAGCAGTTCTTC. This sequence encodes CASSGGTGPADEQFF.